The next 27 T cell receptor beta chains were all read from a single sample in a study of shared clonotypes between healthy human individuals. CD45RO negativity and positive selection for CCR7 defined naive CD8 cells, a population that excluded terminally differentiated effector memory CD45RA+ cells. Produced via immunoSEQ multiplex PCR; TCRdb's table is partial and in-frame only. The sample lists hundreds of thousands of clones, 95% to 98% occurring once. Sequencing was carried out using naive CD8+ T cells sorted from blood. The receptors derive from a man aged 25-40 years in good health.

The chain has TRBV4-2 and TRBJ2-7; no definite D call. The CDR3 spans 13 residues. Trimming shortened V by 1 base and J by 6 bases, and 10 bases separated the two germline ends. The germline V gene has CDR1 LGHNA and CDR2 YNFKEQ. This CDR3 is CASSQAVYGEQYF. CDR3 sequence (DNA): TGTGCCAGCAGCCAAGCGGTTTACGGCGAGCAGTACTTC.

The chain combines TRBV5-1 with TRBJ2-5; unclear D gene. V was cut by 4 bases and J by 3 bases, with 13 bases left in between. The CDR3 length is 14 residues. Germline V CDR1 and CDR2: SGHRS, YFSETQ. The CDR3 here is CASSLGVSEETQYF. In nucleotides, the CDR3 is TGCGCCAGCAGCCTTGGGGTTTCTGAAGAGACCCAGTACTTC.

V usage is TRBV10-1 and J usage is TRBJ1-1; D ambiguous. Germline V gene lookup returns CDR1 WNHNN and CDR2 SYGVQD (reference sequence). Trimming removed 10 bases from V and 10 bases from J, with 13 bases in between. The length of the CDR3 is 10 residues. The CDR3 is CATEHPGAFF. The CDR3 DNA reads TGCGCCACCGAACACCCTGGAGCTTTCTTT.

Points on this clone: Other DNA sequences of this sample code for an identical CDR3. The genes are TRBV28 and TRBJ2-1, with a possible D match to TRBD2 (6 bases). Looked up from germline, CDR1 is MDHEN and CDR2 is SYDVKM. The CDR3 runs to 15 residues. V was clipped by 5 bases and J by 0 bases, with 11 bases between them. CDR3 sequence (DNA): TGTGCCAGCAGTCTGGACGGGAGCTCCTACAATGAGCAGTTCTTC. Protein product: CASSLDGSSYNEQFF.

The chain uses TRBV7-9 and TRBJ2-7; D unclear. The CDR3 covers 15 residues. The germline gives CDR1 SEHNR, CDR2 FQNEAQ (reference sequence). V lost 5 bases and J 2 bases, leaving 16 bases between the germline ends. In nucleotides, the CDR3 is TGTGCCAGCAGCACGTCAGCATTCCACACCTACGAGCAGTACTTC. Protein: CASSTSAFHTYEQYF. Variable domain in full (rest from reference TRBV7-9 and TRBJ2-7): DTGVSQNPRHKITKRGQNVTFRCDPISEHNRLYWYRQTLGQGPEFLTYFQNEAQLEKSRLLSDRFSAERPKGSFSTLEIQRTEQGDSAMYLCASSTSAFHTYEQYFGPGTRLTVT.

The V gene is TRBV29-1, the J gene TRBJ2-1; TRBD2 aligns across 7 bases. The CDR3 is made up of 14 amino acids. V was clipped by 6 bases and J by 0 bases; unmatched bases: 5. Germline V gene data show CDR1 as SQVTM and CDR2 as ANQGSEA. The CDR3 spells CSVQLASSYNEQFF. In DNA form, the CDR3 reads TGCAGCGTCCAACTAGCGAGCTCCTACAATGAGCAGTTCTTC.

The chain joins TRBV5-1 to TRBJ2-7, with D possibly being TRBD2 (6 bases). This CDR3 comprises 16 residues. The V end lost 5 bases, the J end lost 0 bases, and 18 bases lay between the germline ends. Looked up from germline, CDR1 is SGHRS and CDR2 is YFSETQ. The CDR3 nucleotides read TGCGCCAGCAGTTCGCAGGAGGGAAGAGCCTCCTACGAGCAGTACTTC. It translates to CASSSQEGRASYEQYF.

The gene calls are TRBV5-1 and TRBJ2-7; D is undetermined. CDR1 SGHRS and CDR2 YFSETQ come from the germline V gene. The V gene lost 0 bases and the J gene lost 9 bases, with 16 bases spanning the gap. The CDR3 sequence is 14 residues long. The CDR3 nucleotides read TGCGCCAGCAGCTTGGAACGATTCCCCCCCTTGCAGTACTTC. As protein: CASSLERFPPLQYF.

The gene calls are TRBV11-2 and TRBJ2-5, with 16 bases matching TRBD2. J gave up 4 bases and V 4 bases, and 6 bases lay outside the gene matches. CDR1 is SGHAT and CDR2 is FQNNGV in the germline V gene. The CDR3 spans 17 residues. The DNA of the CDR3 is TGTGCCAGCAGCTCGGGACTAGCGGGAGGGGCCGTAGAGACCCAGTACTTC. The encoded protein is CASSSGLAGGAVETQYF.

This clone was counted once. The chain uses TRBV29-1 and TRBJ2-2, with no clear D. Trimming cost V 3 bases and J 7 bases, with 12 bases left between them. This CDR3 has 13 residues. The germline CDR1 and CDR2 sequences are SQVTM and ANQGSEA. The CDR3 bases are TGCAGCGTTGATGGCCCCTCGAACGGGGAGCTGTTTTTT. Translated: CSVDGPSNGELFF.

The rearrangement uses TRBV6-5 and TRBJ2-7, with D perhaps matching TRBD1 or TRBD2 (5 bases each). Germline assignment: CDR1 MNHEY and CDR2 SVGAGI. The V end lost 0 bases, the J end lost 5 bases, and 11 bases lay between the germline ends. The CDR3 loop spans 14 amino acids. CDR3 DNA: TGTGCCAGCAGTTACTCTACCCAGGGAGACGAGCAGTACTTC. Amino acid sequence: CASSYSTQGDEQYF.

The CDR3 region is CASSLGGPNTEAFF. As DNA, the CDR3 is TGTGCCAGCAGCTTGGGCGGGCCGAACACTGAAGCTTTCTTT. The chain uses TRBV7-9 and TRBJ1-1; D gene ambiguous. The germline V gene has CDR1 SEHNR and CDR2 FQNEAQ (reference sequence). The ends were cut back, 3 bases at V and 1 base at J, with 9 bases in the middle. The CDR3 runs to 14 residues. Using reference TRBV7-9 and TRBJ1-1 for the parts outside the CDR3, the full variable domain is DTGVSQNPRHKITKRGQNVTFRCDPISEHNRLYWYRQTLGQGPEFLTYFQNEAQLEKSRLLSDRFSAERPKGSFSTLEIQRTEQGDSAMYLCASSLGGPNTEAFFGQGTRLTVV.

The rearrangement links TRBV11-1 to TRBJ2-1, with D possibly TRBD2 on 5 matching bases. CDR3 size: 13 residues. V lost 1 base, J lost 9 bases, and 10 bases lay in between. The germline V gene encodes CDR1 SGHAT and CDR2 FQDESV (reference sequence). The CDR3 sequence: CASSLELATEQFF. As DNA, the CDR3 is TGTGCCAGCAGCTTAGAGCTAGCCACTGAGCAGTTCTTC.

This chain connects TRBV4-1 to TRBJ2-2; no firm D call. V gave up 0 bases and J gave up 1 base, with 9 bases separating them. This CDR3 contains 16 residues. Looked up from germline, CDR1 is MGHRA and CDR2 is YSYEKL. In DNA form, the CDR3 reads TGCGCCAGCAGCCAAGAGGGCCAGCAGAACACCGGGGAGCTGTTTTTT. Amino acid sequence: CASSQEGQQNTGELFF.

The rearrangement links TRBV2 to TRBJ2-5, with D unclear. The germline CDR1 and CDR2 sequences are SNHLY and FYNNEI. The V end was cut by 7 bases, the J end by 4 bases, with 13 bases between. The CDR3 extends over 13 amino acids. The CDR3 DNA sequence: TGTGCCAGCAAAGAACACGGTTTAGAGACCCAGTACTTC. Translated: CASKEHGLETQYF.

The chain carries TRBV7-8 and TRBJ2-7; D is perhaps TRBD2 (6 bases). Germline V gene lookup returns CDR1 SGHVS and CDR2 FQNEAQ. V dropped 2 bases and J dropped 0 bases, with 8 bases sitting between them. CDR3 length equals 14 residues. CDR3 amino acids: CASSLTSHSYEQYF. CDR3 nucleotide sequence: TGTGCCAGCAGCTTAACTAGCCACTCCTACGAGCAGTACTTC.

The chain is built from TRBV6-5 and TRBJ1-1; TRBD1 aligns across 12 bases. The CDR3 runs 15 residues. CDR1 is MNHEY, CDR2 SVGAGI, per germline. The V segment lost 2 bases and the J segment 4 bases; nucleotides outside the gene matches: 2. The CDR3 sequence: CASSYGTGGVTEAFF. The CDR3 nucleotides read TGTGCCAGCAGTTACGGGACAGGGGGCGTCACTGAAGCTTTCTTT.

V usage is TRBV11-2 and J usage is TRBJ1-1; 7 nucleotides line up with TRBD1. Germline assignment: CDR1 SGHAT and CDR2 FQNNGV. J was trimmed by 1 base and V by 4 bases; bases with no gene match: 6. This CDR3 has 15 amino acids. The CDR3 loop is CASSSTTGQNTEAFF. CDR3 bases: TGTGCCAGCAGCTCCACGACAGGGCAGAACACTGAAGCTTTCTTT.

The chain uses TRBV5-5 and TRBJ1-5; 7 bases map to TRBD1. The J segment lost 3 bases and the V segment lost 2 bases, leaving 11 bases of the junction unmatched. Germline V gene sequence: CDR1 SGHKS, CDR2 YYEKEE (reference sequence). The CDR3 is 17 residues long. The chain's CDR3 is CASSLNPRDSFNQPQHF. CDR3 DNA sequence: TGTGCCAGCAGCTTAAACCCCCGGGACAGCTTCAATCAGCCCCAGCATTTT.

This sequence joins TRBV29-1 and TRBJ2-4; 9 bases agree with TRBD1. Per germline, CDR1 SQVTM and CDR2 ANQGSEA. The CDR3 has 15 amino acids. J gave up 8 bases and V 4 bases, and 12 bases lay outside the gene matches. CDR3 DNA: TGCAGCGTTGTGTTTCCTGAGGGACAGGGCGACATTCAGTACTTC. Translated, it gives CSVVFPEGQGDIQYF.

This chain joins TRBV11-1 and TRBJ2-7; a weak D match, TRBD1 (6 bases). Deletions cut 1 base from V and 0 bases from J, with 13 bases between. This CDR3 is built from 16 residues. Germline V lookup: CDR1 SGHAT, CDR2 FQDESV (reference sequence). The CDR3 DNA reads TGTGCCAGCAGCTTAGAGTCGGGACATTTCTCCTACGAGCAGTACTTC. Protein product: CASSLESGHFSYEQYF.

The V call is TRBV29-1, the J call TRBJ2-7; the match to TRBD2 covers 9 bases. V was pared by 1 base and J by 6 bases, with 4 bases of the junction left unmatched. In germline, CDR1 is SQVTM, CDR2 ANQGSEA. This CDR3 spans 13 amino acids. CDR3 bases: TGCAGCGTTGAAGGGACTAGCGTTTCCGAGCAGTACTTC. It is translated as CSVEGTSVSEQYF.

The table lists this clone with a count of one. The chain employs TRBV13 and TRBJ2-1; possibly TRBD1 for D (7 bases). The germline CDR1 and CDR2 sequences are PRHDT and FYEKMQ (reference sequence). The CDR3 covers 15 residues. The V end lost 5 bases, the J end lost 4 bases, and 15 bases lay between the germline ends. Here the CDR3 reads CASSGGTANYNEQFF. The CDR3 bases are TGTGCCAGCAGCGGAGGGACAGCCAATTACAATGAGCAGTTCTTC. The complete variable domain, with remaining parts taken from reference TRBV13 and TRBJ2-1, reads AAGVIQSPRHLIKEKRETATLKCYPIPRHDTVYWYQQGPGQDPQFLISFYEKMQSDKGSIPDRFSAQQFSDYHSELNMSSLELGDSALYFCASSGGTANYNEQFFGPGTRLTVL.

The chain carries TRBV27 and TRBJ2-1; TRBD2 agrees at 11 bases. V dropped 5 bases and J dropped 7; count of bases not matched to a gene: 7. The germline gives CDR1 MNHEY, CDR2 SMNVEV (reference sequence). CDR3 length: 15 residues. CDR3 sequence reads: CASSPGLAEGNEQFF. The CDR3 bases are TGTGCCAGCAGTCCGGGACTAGCGGAAGGGAATGAGCAGTTCTTC.

V usage is TRBV28 and J usage is TRBJ2-2; the match to TRBD1 covers 9 bases. The CDR3 has 16 amino acids. The germline gives CDR1 MDHEN, CDR2 SYDVKM. V was pared by 5 bases and J by 5 bases, with 9 bases of the junction left unmatched. The CDR3 protein is CASSSTGGESTGELFF. For the CDR3, the DNA is TGTGCCAGCAGTAGTACAGGGGGCGAATCGACCGGGGAGCTGTTTTTT.

This CDR3 reads CASSALVSRTDTQYF. Written as DNA, the CDR3 is TGTGCCAGCAGCGCCCTAGTGAGTAGGACAGATACGCAGTATTTT. This chain connects TRBV9 to TRBJ2-3; no reliable D call. This CDR3 is 15 amino acids long. Germline V gene lookup returns CDR1 SGDLS and CDR2 YYNGEE. V gave up 3 bases and J gave up 3 bases, with 14 bases separating them.

The chain combines TRBV7-9 with TRBJ2-2, with a tentative D call TRBD2 (5 bases). Between the trimmed V and J ends, which lost 1 base and 0 bases, there was a span of 6 bases. The CDR3 is made up of 15 amino acids. Germline CDR1 is SEHNR and CDR2 is FQNEAQ (reference sequence). The CDR3 here is CASSLGGPNTGELFF. DNA of the CDR3: TGTGCCAGCAGCTTAGGCGGGCCGAACACCGGGGAGCTGTTTTTT. Full variable domain (missing parts from reference TRBV7-9 and TRBJ2-2): DTGVSQNPRHKITKRGQNVTFRCDPISEHNRLYWYRQTLGQGPEFLTYFQNEAQLEKSRLLSDRFSAERPKGSFSTLEIQRTEQGDSAMYLCASSLGGPNTGELFFGEGSRLTVL.